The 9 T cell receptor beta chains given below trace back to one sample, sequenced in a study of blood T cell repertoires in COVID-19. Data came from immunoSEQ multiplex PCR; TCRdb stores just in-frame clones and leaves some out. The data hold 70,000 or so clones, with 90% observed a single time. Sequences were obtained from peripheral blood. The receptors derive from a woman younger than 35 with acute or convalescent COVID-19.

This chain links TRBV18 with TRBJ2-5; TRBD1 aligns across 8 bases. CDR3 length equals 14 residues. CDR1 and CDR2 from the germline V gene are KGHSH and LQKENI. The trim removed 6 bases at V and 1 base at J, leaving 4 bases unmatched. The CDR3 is CASSRQGFQETQYF. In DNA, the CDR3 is TGTGCCAGCTCCCGACAGGGGTTCCAAGAGACCCAGTACTTC.

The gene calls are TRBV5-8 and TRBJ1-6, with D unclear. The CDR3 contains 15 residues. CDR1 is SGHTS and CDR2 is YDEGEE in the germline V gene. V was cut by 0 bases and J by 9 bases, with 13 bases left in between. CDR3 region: CASSLEPMVVSPLHF. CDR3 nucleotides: TGTGCCAGCAGCTTGGAGCCCATGGTGGTTTCACCCCTCCACTTT.

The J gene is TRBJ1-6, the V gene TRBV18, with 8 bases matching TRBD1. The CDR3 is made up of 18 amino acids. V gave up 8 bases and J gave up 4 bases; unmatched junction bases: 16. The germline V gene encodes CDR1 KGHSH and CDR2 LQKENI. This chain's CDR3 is CASPLIQGQASYNSPLHF. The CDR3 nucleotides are TGTGCCAGCCCCCTTATTCAGGGACAGGCGTCTTATAATTCACCCCTCCACTTT.

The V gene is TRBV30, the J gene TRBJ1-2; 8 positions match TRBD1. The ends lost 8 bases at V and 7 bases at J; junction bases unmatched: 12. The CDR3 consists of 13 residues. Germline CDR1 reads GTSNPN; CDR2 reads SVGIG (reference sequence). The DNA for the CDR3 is TGTGCCACTACAGGGGGAGGGTTGGGTGGCTACACCTTC. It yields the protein CATTGGGLGGYTF.

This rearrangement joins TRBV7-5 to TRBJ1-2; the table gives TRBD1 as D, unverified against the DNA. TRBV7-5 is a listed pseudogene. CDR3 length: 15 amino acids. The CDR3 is CVRSLWDRSNYGYTF. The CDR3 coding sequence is TGTGTCAGAAGCTTATGGGACAGGTCTAACTATGGCTACACCTTC.

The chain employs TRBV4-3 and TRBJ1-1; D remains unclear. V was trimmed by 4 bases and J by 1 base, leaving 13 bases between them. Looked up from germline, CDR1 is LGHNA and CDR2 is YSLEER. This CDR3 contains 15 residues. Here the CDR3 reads CASSLRAEGNTEAFF. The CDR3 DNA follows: TGCGCCAGCAGCCTTAGGGCGGAGGGGAACACTGAAGCTTTCTTT.

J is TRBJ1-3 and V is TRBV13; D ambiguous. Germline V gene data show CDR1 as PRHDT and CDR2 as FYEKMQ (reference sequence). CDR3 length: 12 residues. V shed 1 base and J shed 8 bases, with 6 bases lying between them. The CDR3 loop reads CASSLEEDTIYF. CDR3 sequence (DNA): TGTGCCAGCAGCTTAGAAGAGGACACCATATATTTT.

The CDR3 sequence is CASSLMGQGENIQYF. CDR3 nucleotide sequence: TGTGCCAGCAGCTTAATGGGGCAGGGGGAAAACATTCAGTACTTC. The chain joins TRBV7-9 to TRBJ2-4; 7 bases are shared with TRBD1. The CDR3 consists of 15 residues. CDR1 is SEHNR and CDR2 is FQNEAQ in the germline V gene (reference sequence). V lost 2 bases, J lost 5 bases, and 6 bases stayed unmatched. The full variable domain, with the rest looked up from reference TRBV7-9 and TRBJ2-4, is DTGVSQNPRHKITKRGQNVTFRCDPISEHNRLYWYRQTLGQGPEFLTYFQNEAQLEKSRLLSDRFSAERPKGSFSTLEIQRTEQGDSAMYLCASSLMGQGENIQYFGAGTRLSVL.

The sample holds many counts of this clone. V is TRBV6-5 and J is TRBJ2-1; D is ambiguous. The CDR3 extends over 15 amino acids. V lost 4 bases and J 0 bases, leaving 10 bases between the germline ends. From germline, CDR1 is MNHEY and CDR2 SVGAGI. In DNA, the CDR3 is TGTGCCAGCAGTTTCCACCCCAGCTCCTACAATGAGCAGTTCTTC. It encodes CASSFHPSSYNEQFF.